This TCR beta chain was recovered during a study of blood T cells in healthy people across ages. Study conclusions and caveats: A greater number of naive CD4+ cells and higher diversity distinguished long-lived donors from aged donors. In older individuals, TCR beta diversity per million T cells was lower, falling roughly linearly with age.

The authors ran a second PCR of about 6 to 11 cycles using a sample-barcoded 5' primer and a J-beta primer mix. In TCRdb, the 5' RACE reads were re-called with MiXCR into one record per CDR3 protein. Found here are about 780,000 distinct CDR3 sequences, around half of them singletons; the top ten hold 15% to 20%. CDR1 and CDR2 (germline): DFQATT, SNEGSKA (reference sequence). The CDR3 covers 15 residues. The V segment lost 7 bases and the J segment 3 bases; nucleotides outside the gene matches: 10. This clonotype was counted between two and nine times. Antigen specificity is unknown. Healthy Caucasian individuals from Russia aged about 6 to 95 were enrolled as donors.

This TCR derives from a man older than 75 in good health. The J gene is TRBJ2-3, the V gene TRBV20-1, with 10 bases identical to TRBD1. Material for sequencing was blood. In DNA form, the CDR3 reads TGCAGTGAGGTGCCGACAGGGGGCGAAACAGATACGCAGTATTTT. Translating gives CSEVPTGGETDTQYF.